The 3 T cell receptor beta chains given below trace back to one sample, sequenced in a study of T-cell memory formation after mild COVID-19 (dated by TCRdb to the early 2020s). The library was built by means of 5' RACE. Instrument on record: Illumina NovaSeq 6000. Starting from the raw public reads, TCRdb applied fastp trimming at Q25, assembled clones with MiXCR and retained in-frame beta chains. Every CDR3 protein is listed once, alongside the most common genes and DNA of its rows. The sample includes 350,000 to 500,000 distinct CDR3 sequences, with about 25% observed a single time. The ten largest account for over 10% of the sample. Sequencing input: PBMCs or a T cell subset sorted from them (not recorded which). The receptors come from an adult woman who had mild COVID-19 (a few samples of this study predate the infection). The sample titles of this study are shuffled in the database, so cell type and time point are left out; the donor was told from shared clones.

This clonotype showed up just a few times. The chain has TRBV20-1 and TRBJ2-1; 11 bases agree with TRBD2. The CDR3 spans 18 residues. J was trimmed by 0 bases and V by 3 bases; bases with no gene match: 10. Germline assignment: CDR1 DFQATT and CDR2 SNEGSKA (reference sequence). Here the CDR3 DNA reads TGCAGTGCTAGGGCGGGACTAGCGGATCCCCCCTCCTACAATGAGCAGTTCTTC. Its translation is CSARAGLADPPSYNEQFF.

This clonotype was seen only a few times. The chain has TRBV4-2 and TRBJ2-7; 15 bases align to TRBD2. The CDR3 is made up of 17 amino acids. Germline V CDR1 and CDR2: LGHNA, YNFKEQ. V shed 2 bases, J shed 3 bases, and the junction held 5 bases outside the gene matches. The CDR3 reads CASSQSLGLAGGYEQYF. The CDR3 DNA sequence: TGTGCCAGCAGCCAAAGCCTGGGACTAGCGGGAGGCTACGAGCAGTACTTC.

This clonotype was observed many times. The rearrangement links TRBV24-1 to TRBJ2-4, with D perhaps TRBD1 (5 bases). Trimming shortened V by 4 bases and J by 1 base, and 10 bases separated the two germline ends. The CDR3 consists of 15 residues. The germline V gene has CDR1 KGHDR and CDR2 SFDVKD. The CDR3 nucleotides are TGTGCCACCAGTGACAACGGACACGCCAAAAACATTCAGTACTTC. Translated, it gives CATSDNGHAKNIQYF.